These T cell receptor beta chains were read from a single sample in a study of blood T cell repertoires in COVID-19. Produced via immunoSEQ multiplex PCR; TCRdb's table is partial and in-frame only. Seen here are 110,000 to 150,000 clones, roughly 77% observed once, and the top ten hold roughly 4.2%. What was sequenced was peripheral blood. The receptors were sampled from a man aged 55 to 70 with acute or convalescent COVID-19. Each CDR3 is given with its conserved first and last residue. A D gene is named only where the DNA matches it firmly. The size of a clone is reported for some rows only, either as once, few or many, or as a class for expanded clones.

NA,TRBJ2-7,TRBV10-3,TRBD1,TGTGCCATCAGTGAGTCACGGGACAGGGTTCTCTACGAGCAGTACTTC,CAISESRDRVLYEQYF
few,TRBJ2-1,TRBV7-9,NA,TGTGCCAGCAGCTTGCTTGAGGGAGCCTACAATGAGCAGTTCTTC,CASSLLEGAYNEQFF
NA,TRBJ2-2,TRBV5-1,NA,TGCGCCAGCAGTGTCTCGAACACCGGGGAGCTGTTTTTT,CASSVSNTGELFF
NA,TRBJ2-5,TRBV6-5,TRBD1,TGTGCCAGCAGCCTGACAGGGGCATGGGAGACCCAGTACTTC,CASSLTGAWETQYF
few,TRBJ2-1,TRBV13,TRBD2,TGTGCCAGCAGCTCTAGCGGCTACAATGAGCAGTTCTTC,CASSSSGYNEQFF
NA,TRBJ2-1,TRBV3-1/TRBV3-2,TRBD1,TGTGCCAGCAGCCCCCCGGGACAGGGGGCTCGAGACAATGAGCAGTTCTTC,CASSPPGQGARDNEQFF
NA,TRBJ1-2,TRBV18,NA,TGTGCCAGCCAAACCGCGGCCGGGAACAATGGCTACACCTTC,CASQTAAGNNGYTF
NA,TRBJ1-5,TRBV6-1,NA,TGTGCCAGCACCGACACCCAGGGCCTCAATCAGCCCCAGCATTTT,CASTDTQGLNQPQHF
NA,TRBJ2-1,TRBV3-1/TRBV3-2,NA,TGTGCCAGCAGCCAAGCATCCTACAATGAGCAGTTCTTC,CASSQASYNEQFF
NA,TRBJ1-2,TRBV27,NA,TGTGCCAGCAGTCCCGGTGGCAGAGGAGTAGGTGGCTACACCTTC,CASSPGGRGVGGYTF
NA,TRBJ2-1,TRBV9,TRBD2,TGTGCCAGCAGTGCAAGCGGGAGTGGGAATGAGCAGTTCTTC,CASSASGSGNEQFF
NA,TRBJ1-2,TRBV27,NA,TGTGCCAGCAGTTTAGGCAGGAACTATGGCTACACCTTC,CASSLGRNYGYTF
NA,TRBJ1-2,TRBV30,NA,TGTGCATGGAGGGGCAGGGGAGGGTCTAACTATGGCTACACCTTC,CAWRGRGGSNYGYTF
once,TRBJ2-5,TRBV29-1,TRBD2,TGCAGCTCGGGTTCAGCGGGAGGGGGGGGAGAGACCCAGTACTTC,CSSGSAGGGGETQYF
NA,TRBJ2-1,TRBV11-2,TRBD2,TGTGCCAGCAGCTTAGACGGCGGGAGGTCCTACAATGAGCAGTTCTTC,CASSLDGGRSYNEQFF
NA,TRBJ2-3,TRBV23-1,NA,TGCGCCAGCATAACAGATACGCAGTATTTT,CASITDTQYF
few,TRBJ2-7,TRBV5-1,NA,TGCGCCAGCAGCCGGCGGAGCTCCTACGAGCAGTACTTC,CASSRRSSYEQYF
NA,TRBJ2-6,TRBV19,TRBD1,TGTGCCAGTAGTATAGGAGTAGGGGGACAGGGAACATATGGGGCCAACGTCCTGACTTTC,CASSIGVGGQGTYGANVLTF
NA,TRBJ2-5,TRBV5-6,TRBD2,TGTGCCAGCGCCCCCTATGGGGGGGAGGAGACCCAGTACTTC,CASAPYGGEETQYF
few,TRBJ2-5,TRBV7-9,NA,TGTGCCAGCAGCTCGACAGGTTATCTCCAAGAGACCCAGTACTTC,CASSSTGYLQETQYF
many,TRBJ1-5,TRBV6-5,TRBD1,TGTGCCAGCAGGGGGGACAGACATAGCAATCAGCCCCAGCATTTT,CASRGDRHSNQPQHF
NA,TRBJ1-5,TRBV27,NA,TGTGCCAGCAGCCTCATCGGTTATAGCAATCAGCCCCAGCATTTT,CASSLIGYSNQPQHF
NA,TRBJ2-1,TRBV2,TRBD1,TGTGCCAGCAACTCCCAGGGACAGGTTTATGAGCAGTTCTTC,CASNSQGQVYEQFF
NA,TRBJ2-1,TRBV29-1,TRBD2,TGCAGCGTTGAACTAGCGGGAGGTGGTTACAATGAGCAGTTCTTC,CSVELAGGGYNEQFF
once,TRBJ1-3,TRBV6-5,TRBD1,TGTGCCAGCAGTTACTCGGGACAGGGGCCTGGAAACACCATATATTTT,CASSYSGQGPGNTIYF
once,TRBJ2-7,TRBV30,NA,TGTGCCTGGAGTGTACAGACGACCTACGAGCAGTACTTC,CAWSVQTTYEQYF
once,TRBJ2-4,TRBV19,TRBD1,TGTGCCAGTAGTTCCGGGACAGGGCTCAACATTCAGTACTTC,CASSSGTGLNIQYF
NA,TRBJ2-5,TRBV5-1,TRBD2,TGCGCCAGCAGCTCGCGGACTAGCGGGACCCAGTACTTC,CASSSRTSGTQYF
few,TRBJ1-2,TRBV4-2,NA,TGTGCCAGCAGCCAAGATCAGGGTAACTATGGCTACACCTTC,CASSQDQGNYGYTF
NA,TRBJ2-1,TRBV11-3,TRBD2,TGTGCCAGCAGCCCACGGACTAGCGAAGGGAATGAGCAGTTCTTC,CASSPRTSEGNEQFF
NA,TRBJ2-2,TRBV6-4,NA,TGTGCCAGCAGGGCCGGGACCGGGGAGCTGTTTTTT,CASRAGTGELFF
NA,TRBJ2-3,TRBV11-2,NA,TGTGCCAGCAGCTTCAGTGGGCGTTTTAGCACAGATACGCAGTATTTT,CASSFSGRFSTDTQYF
NA,TRBJ1-3,TRBV6-1,NA,TGTGCCAGCAGTTCCCGTGAAGGCGGGAGAAACACCATATATTTT,CASSSREGGRNTIYF
NA,TRBJ2-3,TRBV2,NA,TGTGCCAGCAGTGTGGACGGGAGAGGCACAGATACGCAGTATTTT,CASSVDGRGTDTQYF
NA,TRBJ2-7,TRBV6-6,TRBD2,TGTGCCAGCAGTTACTCGACTAGCGAGAACTACGAGCAGTACTTC,CASSYSTSENYEQYF
NA,TRBJ2-3,TRBV20-1,TRBD2,TGCAGTGCTAGTAACACCCAAAGACTAGCGGTCAACAGGGATACGCAGTATTTT,CSASNTQRLAVNRDTQYF
NA,TRBJ2-1,TRBV3-1/TRBV3-2,NA,TGTGCCAGCAGCCAAGAATTGAGTTTAGGGAGCTCCTACAATGAGCAGTTCTTC,CASSQELSLGSSYNEQFF
once,TRBJ2-7,TRBV5-1,TRBD2,TGCGCCAGCAGCTTGGGGAGTAGCGGGGCCCCCTACGAGCAGTACTTC,CASSLGSSGAPYEQYF
NA,TRBJ2-7,TRBV11-2,NA,TGTGCCAGCAGCCCCTCAGTGGGGACTTTTTACGAGCAGTACTTC,CASSPSVGTFYEQYF
NA,TRBJ2-7,TRBV28,NA,TGTGCCAGCAGGCCGAGTGTTAGCTACGAGCAGTACTTC,CASRPSVSYEQYF